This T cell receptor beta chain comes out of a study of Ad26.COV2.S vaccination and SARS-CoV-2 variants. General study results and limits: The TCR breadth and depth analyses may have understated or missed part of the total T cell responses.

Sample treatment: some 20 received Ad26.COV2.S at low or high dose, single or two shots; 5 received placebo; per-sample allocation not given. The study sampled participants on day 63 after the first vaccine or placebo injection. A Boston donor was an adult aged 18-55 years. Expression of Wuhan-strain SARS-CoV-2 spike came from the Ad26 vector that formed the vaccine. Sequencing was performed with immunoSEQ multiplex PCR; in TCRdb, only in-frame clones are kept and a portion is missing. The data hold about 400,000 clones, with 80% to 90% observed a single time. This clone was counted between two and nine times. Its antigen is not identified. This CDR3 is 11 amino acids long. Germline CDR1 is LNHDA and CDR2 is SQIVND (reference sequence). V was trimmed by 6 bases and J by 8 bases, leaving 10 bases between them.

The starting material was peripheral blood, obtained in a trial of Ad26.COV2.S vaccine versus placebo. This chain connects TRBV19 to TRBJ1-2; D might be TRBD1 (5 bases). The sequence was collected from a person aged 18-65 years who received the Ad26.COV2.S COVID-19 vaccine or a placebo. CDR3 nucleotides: TGTGCCAGTAGAGACCGGGGGGGCTACACCTTC. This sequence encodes CASRDRGGYTF.